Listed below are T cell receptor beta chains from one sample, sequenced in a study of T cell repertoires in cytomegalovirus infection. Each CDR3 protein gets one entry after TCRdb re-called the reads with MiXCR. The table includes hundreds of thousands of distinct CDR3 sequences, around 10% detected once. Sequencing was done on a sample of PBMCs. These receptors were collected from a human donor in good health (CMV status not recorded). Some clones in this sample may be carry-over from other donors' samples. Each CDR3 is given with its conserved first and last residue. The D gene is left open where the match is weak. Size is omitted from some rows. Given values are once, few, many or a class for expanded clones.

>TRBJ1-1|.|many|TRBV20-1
TGCAGTGCTAGCGCCTGGAGGGGCGGCACTGAAGCTTTCTTT
CSASAWRGGTEAFF
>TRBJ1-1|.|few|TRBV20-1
TGCAGTGCGTCCCCGCAGGGCTACACTGAAGCTTTCTTT
CSASPQGYTEAFF
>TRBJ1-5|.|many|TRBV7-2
TGTGCCAGCAGCCCCGGGGGCAATCAGCCCCAGCATTTT
CASSPGGNQPQHF
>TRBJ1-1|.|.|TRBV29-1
TGCAGCGTTAACCTGGTTTTCTTT
CSVNLVFF
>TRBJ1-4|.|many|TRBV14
TGTGCCAGCAGCCAAGTAGTGGGGCTAAGGGAAAAACTGTTTTTT
CASSQVVGLREKLFF
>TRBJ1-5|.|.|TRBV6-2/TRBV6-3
TGTGCCAGTGGGGGGACGGGTGGCAATCAGCCCCAGCATTTT
CASGGTGGNQPQHF
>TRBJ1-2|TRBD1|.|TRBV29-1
TGCAGCGTTGAAGTCATGACAGGGGAGCGCTATGGCTACACCTTC
CSVEVMTGERYGYTF
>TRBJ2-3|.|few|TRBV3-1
TGTGCCAGCAGCCCCCGCCCCTCGCAACCGGGAGATACGCAGTATTTT
CASSPRPSQPGDTQYF
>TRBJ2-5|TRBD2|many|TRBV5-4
TGTGCCAGCAGCCTGGACGGACTAGCGGGGGGGCAAGAGACCCAGTACTTC
CASSLDGLAGGQETQYF
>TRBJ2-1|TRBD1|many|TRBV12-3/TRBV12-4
TGTGCCAGCAGTGTCACAGGGGGCATAAGCAATGAGCAGTTCTTC
CASSVTGGISNEQFF
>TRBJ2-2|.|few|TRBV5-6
TGTGCCAGCAGCCTAGACTGGACCGGGGAGCTGTTTTTT
CASSLDWTGELFF
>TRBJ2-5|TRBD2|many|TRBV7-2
TGTGCCAGCAGTTTAGCGGGATCTCAAGAGACCCAGTACTTC
CASSLAGSQETQYF
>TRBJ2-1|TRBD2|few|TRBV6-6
TGTGCCAGCAGTTCCCCCCTAGCGGGGGCCAACAATGAGCAGTTCTTC
CASSSPLAGANNEQFF
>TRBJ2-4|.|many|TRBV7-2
TGTGCCAGCAGCTTAGGAATGGGGACCATCAAAAACATTCAGTACTTC
CASSLGMGTIKNIQYF
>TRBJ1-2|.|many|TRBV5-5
TGTGCCAGCAGCTTTCAGGTGGAGGGGAAAGGCTACACCTTC
CASSFQVEGKGYTF
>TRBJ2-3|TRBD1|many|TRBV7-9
TGTGCCAGCAGCCGACAGGGGCCTAGCACAGATACGCAGTATTTT
CASSRQGPSTDTQYF
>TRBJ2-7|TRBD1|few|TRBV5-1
TGCGCCAGCAGACTTAGGACAGGGCACTACGAGCAGTACTTC
CASRLRTGHYEQYF
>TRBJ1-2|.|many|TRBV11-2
TGTGCCAGCACCGGGGGGGCGGAAGGCTACACCTTC
CASTGGAEGYTF
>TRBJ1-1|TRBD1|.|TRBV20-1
TGCAGTGGCACACAGGGGACCACTGAAGCTTTCTTT
CSGTQGTTEAFF
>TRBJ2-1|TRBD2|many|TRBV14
TGTGCCAGCAGCCAAGTTTCGGGGGGATACAATGAGCAGTTCTTC
CASSQVSGGYNEQFF
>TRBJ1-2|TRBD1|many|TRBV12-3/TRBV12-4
TGTGCCAGCAGTTTAGAAGGGGGCGGGAGCTATGGCTACACCTTC
CASSLEGGGSYGYTF
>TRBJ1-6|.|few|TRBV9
TGTGCCAGCAGCACCCATCCTGGCAGGGCAAATTCACCCCTCCACTTT
CASSTHPGRANSPLHF
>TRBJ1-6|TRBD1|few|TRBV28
TGTGCCAGCAGTCGGGGACAGGGGCCGGCCTATAATTCACCCCTCCACTTT
CASSRGQGPAYNSPLHF
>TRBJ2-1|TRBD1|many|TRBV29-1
TGCAGCGTTGAAAGCTTTGTGACTGGACAGGTCTCCTACAATGAGCAGTTCTTC
CSVESFVTGQVSYNEQFF
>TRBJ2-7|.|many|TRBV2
TGTGCCAGCACCCCCTATGTGCCAAGCTACGAGCAGTACTTC
CASTPYVPSYEQYF
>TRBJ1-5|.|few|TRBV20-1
TGCAGTGCGCTAGTAGACGGGAACATAGGTCAGCCCCAGCATTTT
CSALVDGNIGQPQHF
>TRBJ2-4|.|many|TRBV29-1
TGCAGCGCCACAGGGAGAACCAAAAACATTCAGTACTTC
CSATGRTKNIQYF
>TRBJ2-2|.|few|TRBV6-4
TGTGCCAGCAGTGAAGGCACTTACACCGGGGAGCTGTTTTTT
CASSEGTYTGELFF
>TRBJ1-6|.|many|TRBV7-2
TGTGCCAGCACCCGAGGCGGAGCTTATAATTCACCCCTCCACTTT
CASTRGGAYNSPLHF
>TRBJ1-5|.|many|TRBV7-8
TGTGCCAGCAGTGGGGGGGGTGGGCAGCCCCAGCATTTT
CASSGGGGQPQHF
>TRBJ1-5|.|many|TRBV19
TGTGCCAGTAGTACTTACTCCAGATTAGGAAACAATCAGCCCCAGCATTTT
CASSTYSRLGNNQPQHF
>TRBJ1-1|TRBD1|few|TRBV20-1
TGCAGTGCTAGTGCCTCAGGGGGCGGGGAAGCTTTCTTT
CSASASGGGEAFF
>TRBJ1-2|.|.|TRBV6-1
TGTGCCAGCAGTGAAGCCCCAAGCCCCGGTTATGGCTACACCTTC
CASSEAPSPGYGYTF
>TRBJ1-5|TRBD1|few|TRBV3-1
TGTGCCAGCAGCCTTCAGGGGGCGGACGGGGCCCAGCATTTT
CASSLQGADGAQHF
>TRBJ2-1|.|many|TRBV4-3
TGCGCCAGCAGCCAAGAGGTCGGGGCGCAGTTCTTC
CASSQEVGAQFF
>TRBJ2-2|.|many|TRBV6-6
TGTGCCAGCAGTCACCTATACGGGGGGCCCACCGGGGAGCTGTTTTTT
CASSHLYGGPTGELFF
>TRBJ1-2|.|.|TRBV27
TGTGCCAGCAGTCCAAACACCCTGTATGGCTACACCTTC
CASSPNTLYGYTF
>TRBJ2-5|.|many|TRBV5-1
TGTGCCAGCAGCTTCGGACAAGGGGAGACCCAGTACTTC
CASSFGQGETQYF
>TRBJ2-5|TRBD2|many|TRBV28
TGTGCCAGCGGACTAGCGGGGCCGCCTCAAGAGACCCAGTACTTC
CASGLAGPPQETQYF
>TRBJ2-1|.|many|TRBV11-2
TGTGCCAGCAGCGCTTCGATTTTCGGGGGCCGCTCCTACAATGAGCAGTTCTTC
CASSASIFGGRSYNEQFF
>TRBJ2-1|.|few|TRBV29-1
TGCAGCGTTGATTGGGCAGGGGTATACAATGAGCAGTTCTTC
CSVDWAGVYNEQFF